These 21 T cell receptor beta chains share one sample of origin, sequenced in a study of T cell changes during pregnancy in multiple sclerosis. Generated by immunoSEQ multiplex PCR, the TCRdb table keeps only in-frame clones and is missing some. There are over 35,000 clones in the sample; approximately 94% occur only once, and approximately 8.7% lies in the top ten. The material sequenced was CD8+ T cells from peripheral blood mononuclear cells, taken in the third trimester of pregnancy. These receptors were taken from a female donor with multiple sclerosis, enrolled in a pregnancy study.

V and J are TRBV30 and TRBJ1-1; no clear D gene. Germline V gene data show CDR1 as GTSNPN and CDR2 as SVGIG (reference sequence). The V end was cut by 3 bases, the J end by 3 bases, with 14 bases between. CDR3 size: 14 residues. This CDR3 is CAWSGLGLDTEAFF. For the CDR3, the DNA is TGTGCCTGGAGCGGACTAGGCCTTGACACTGAAGCTTTCTTT.

In DNA, the CDR3 is TGTGCCAGTAGCCCCACGACGGGAGACTACGAGCAGTACTTC. This gives the protein CASSPTTGDYEQYF. The genes are TRBV19 and TRBJ2-7; tentatively, D is TRBD2 (6 bases). Per germline, CDR1 LNHDA and CDR2 SQIVND (reference sequence). V lost 6 bases and J 3 bases, leaving 15 bases between the germline ends. This CDR3 contains 14 residues.

The V gene is TRBV2, the J gene TRBJ2-1, with D possibly TRBD2 on 6 matching bases. V was cut by 8 bases and J by 5 bases, with 19 bases left in between. Germline V gives CDR1 SNHLY, CDR2 FYNNEI. The CDR3 length is 15 residues. The DNA of the CDR3 is TGTGCCAGCGGACCGATCGGACTAAGTCACAATGAGCAGTTCTTC. Its translation is CASGPIGLSHNEQFF.

This clone came up a few times. This chain uses TRBV6-5 with TRBJ2-7, with 8 positions matching TRBD2. Germline trimming cut 6 bases from V and 7 bases from J; bases unmatched to any gene: 11. The germline gives CDR1 MNHEY, CDR2 SVGAGI. This CDR3 contains 14 residues. The DNA for the CDR3 is TGTGCCAGCAGACCCCGGGGGGGCTTTCTAGAGCAGTACTTC. Protein: CASRPRGGFLEQYF.

This clone was picked up one time. V gene TRBV18 combines with J gene TRBJ2-7; D is unresolved. The CDR3 runs to 14 residues. Looked up from germline, CDR1 is KGHSH and CDR2 is LQKENI. Trimming took off 6 bases at V and 3 bases at J, with 15 bases between the two ends. The CDR3, as DNA: TGTGCCAGCTCCCTTGAATCTATTAGCTACGAGCAGTACTTC. As protein: CASSLESISYEQYF.

This chain links TRBV28 with TRBJ2-7; 9 bases agree with TRBD1. CDR1 and CDR2 from the germline V gene are MDHEN and SYDVKM. The length of the CDR3 is 15 residues. V lost 5 bases to trimming and J lost 0 bases; unmatched junction nucleotides: 5. The CDR3 DNA reads as TGTGCCAGCAGTCGCCCGGGACAGGGCTCCTACGAGCAGTACTTC. It specifies CASSRPGQGSYEQYF.

V gene TRBV4-2 combines with J gene TRBJ1-5, with 8 bases fitting TRBD1. The length of the CDR3 is 16 residues. V gave up 0 bases and J gave up 6 bases; unmatched junction bases: 7. Germline V gene sequence: CDR1 LGHNA, CDR2 YNFKEQ. The chain's CDR3 is CASSQENTGGGQPQHF. The CDR3 DNA follows: TGTGCCAGCAGCCAAGAGAACACAGGGGGAGGTCAGCCCCAGCATTTT.

V is TRBV5-6 and J is TRBJ2-7; possible D gene TRBD1, 5 bases. The germline V gene has CDR1 SGHDT and CDR2 YYEEEE. The CDR3 consists of 16 residues. V lost 2 bases to trimming and J lost 4 bases, with 19 bases between them. The CDR3 nucleotides read TGTGCCAGCAGCTTCGCTGGGGTCCAGGGTCCATACGAGCAGTACTTC. Amino acids: CASSFAGVQGPYEQYF. Full variable domain (missing parts from reference TRBV5-6 and TRBJ2-7): DAGVTQSPTHLIKTRGQQVTLRCSPKSGHDTVSWYQQALGQGPQFIFQYYEEEERQRGNFPDRFSGHQFPNYSSELNVNALLLGDSALYLCASSFAGVQGPYEQYFGPGTRLTVT.

This clone showed up just once. This chain joins TRBV4-2 and TRBJ2-7; no clear D gene. Germline values: CDR1 LGHNA, CDR2 YNFKEQ. The CDR3 has 15 amino acids. Trimming stripped 0 bases from V and 3 bases from J, with 12 bases between. CDR3: CASSQEFTSYYEQYF. The CDR3 DNA reads TGTGCCAGCAGCCAAGAATTTACCAGTTACTACGAGCAGTACTTC.

V and J are TRBV29-1 and TRBJ1-2; D ambiguous. There are 12 residues in the CDR3. Trimming removed 3 bases at V and 6 bases at J, with 11 bases between. Germline V gives CDR1 SQVTM, CDR2 ANQGSEA. The CDR3 nucleotides are TGCAGCGTTGAGGGGAGATCGGATGGCTACACCTTC. This sequence encodes CSVEGRSDGYTF. Drawing the rest from reference TRBV29-1 and TRBJ1-2, the complete variable domain is SAVISQKPSRDICQRGTSLTIQCQVDSQVTMMFWYRQQPGQSLTLIATANQGSEATYESGFVIDKFPISRPNLTFSTLTVSNMSPEDSSIYLCSVEGRSDGYTFGSGTRLTVV.

The V call is TRBV9, the J call TRBJ2-7; 7 bases align to TRBD2. This CDR3 region has 14 residues. Germline loops: CDR1 SGDLS, CDR2 YYNGEE. J lost 7 bases, V lost 4 bases, and 11 bases had no gene match. This CDR3 reads CASSLWGGFEEQYF. In nucleotides, the CDR3 is TGTGCCAGCAGCCTTTGGGGGGGGTTTGAGGAGCAGTACTTC.

The rearrangement links TRBV9 to TRBJ1-3; maybe TRBD1 (6 bases). The CDR3 is 16 residues long. The V gene lost 3 bases and the J gene lost 2 bases, with 15 bases spanning the gap. Germline lookup yields CDR1 SGDLS and CDR2 YYNGEE. CDR3 bases: TGTGCCAGCAGCGCCCCTGGGACACCCGCTGGAAACACCATATATTTT. This codes for CASSAPGTPAGNTIYF.

V usage is TRBV9 and J usage is TRBJ2-3; D is ambiguous. Trimming removed 5 bases at V and 0 bases at J, with 16 bases between. This CDR3 comprises 16 residues. Germline V gives CDR1 SGDLS, CDR2 YYNGEE. CDR3 amino acids: CASRGGLAGSTDTQYF. DNA for the CDR3: TGTGCCAGCAGGGGTGGGTTGGCCGGGAGCACAGATACGCAGTATTTT.

In its sample, this clone was seen once. The V and J genes are TRBV11-2 and TRBJ2-7; TRBD1 agrees at 11 bases. With 5 bases clipped from V and 5 bases from J, the junction kept 11 bases outside the gene matches. This CDR3 is built from 16 residues. Germline-derived CDR1 and CDR2 are SGHAT and FQNNGV. Written as DNA, the CDR3 is TGTGCCAGCAGCCCTCTGGGGGGGACAGGGGGGGACGAGCAGTACTTC. Translating it yields CASSPLGGTGGDEQYF.

In its sample, this clone was seen once. This chain joins TRBV5-5 and TRBJ2-3; 7 bases are shared with TRBD1. With V trimmed by 0 bases and J by 2 bases, 3 bases remained unmatched. The CDR3 loop spans 15 amino acids. The V gene's germline CDR1 is SGHKS and CDR2 YYEKEE (reference sequence). Here the CDR3 DNA reads TGTGCCAGCAGCTTGGACAGGGGAACCACAGATACGCAGTATTTT. Translation gives CASSLDRGTTDTQYF. The full variable domain, rest sourced from reference TRBV5-5 and TRBJ2-3, is DAGVTQSPTHLIKTRGQQVTLRCSPISGHKSVSWYQQVLGQGPQFIFQYYEKEERGRGNFPDRFSARQFPNYSSELNVNALLLGDSALYLCASSLDRGTTDTQYFGPGTRLTVL.

The CDR3 here is CATRLADVYEQFF. Written as DNA, the CDR3 is TGTGCCACGCGACTAGCGGATGTCTATGAGCAGTTCTTC. The chain has TRBV7-9 and TRBJ2-1, with 9 bases fitting TRBD2. Trimming at V came to 10 bases and at J to 8 bases, leaving 9 bases not matched to a gene. The germline CDR1 and CDR2 sequences are SEHNR and FQNEAQ (reference sequence). This CDR3 region has 13 residues. The full variable domain, completed using reference TRBV7-9 and TRBJ2-1, is DTGVSQNPRHKITKRGQNVTFRCDPISEHNRLYWYRQTLGQGPEFLTYFQNEAQLEKSRLLSDRFSAERPKGSFSTLEIQRTEQGDSAMYLCATRLADVYEQFFGPGTRLTVL.

The V call is TRBV7-9, the J call TRBJ2-7; 8 bases fit TRBD1. Per germline, CDR1 SEHNR and CDR2 FQNEAQ (reference sequence). The CDR3 is 13 residues long. V trimming: 6 bases; J trimming: 0 bases; junction bases outside the gene matches: 1. The CDR3 loop reads CASRGQDSYEQYF. For the CDR3, the DNA is TGTGCCAGCAGGGGACAGGACTCCTACGAGCAGTACTTC.

The chain has TRBV20-1 and TRBJ2-5, with D possibly TRBD2 on 5 matching bases. The CDR3 runs 11 residues. CDR1 DFQATT and CDR2 SNEGSKA come from the germline V gene (reference sequence). Trimming cost V 5 bases and J 5 bases, with 9 bases left between them. The CDR3 bases are TGCAGTGCTCTTTCGGGGGAGACCCAGTACTTC. It codes for CSALSGETQYF.

This chain joins TRBV6-1 and TRBJ2-7; 7 positions match TRBD2. This CDR3 contains 15 residues. CDR1 is MNHNS, CDR2 SASEGT, per germline. V was clipped by 8 bases and J by 3 bases; unmatched bases: 13. This chain's CDR3 is CASRGEAGRHYEQYF. As DNA, the CDR3 is TGTGCCAGCCGGGGGGAGGCGGGAAGGCACTACGAGCAGTACTTC.

V and J are TRBV7-9 and TRBJ2-7; 7 bases map to TRBD2. V shed 5 bases and J 7 bases; nucleotides not matched to a gene: 11. CDR1 is SEHNR and CDR2 is FQNEAQ in the germline V gene (reference sequence). This CDR3 contains 14 residues. CDR3 sequence (DNA): TGTGCCAGCAGCCCCCCAGTGGGGGGGTGGGAGCAGTACTTC. Protein sequence: CASSPPVGGWEQYF. The entire variable domain, with the rest obtained from reference TRBV7-9 and TRBJ2-7, is as follows: DTGVSQNPRHKITKRGQNVTFRCDPISEHNRLYWYRQTLGQGPEFLTYFQNEAQLEKSRLLSDRFSAERPKGSFSTLEIQRTEQGDSAMYLCASSPPVGGWEQYFGPGTRLTVT.

The V gene is TRBV19, the J gene TRBJ2-1, with a tentative D call TRBD2 (5 bases). This CDR3 contains 13 residues. V was clipped by 3 bases and J by 5 bases, with 8 bases between them. The V gene's germline CDR1 is LNHDA and CDR2 SQIVND (reference sequence). The CDR3 DNA sequence: TGTGCCAGTAGTATGGGAGTACACAATGAGCAGTTCTTC. This translates into CASSMGVHNEQFF.